One T cell receptor (beta chain) is described in this entry. Its antigen remains unknown. Germline CDR1 reads SGHVS; CDR2 reads FQNEAQ. Between the trimmed V and J ends, which lost 1 base and 3 bases, there was a span of 16 bases. The CDR3 loop spans 16 amino acids. TCRdb keeps only in-frame clones here, not all; method: immunoSEQ multiplex PCR. The sample records about 56,000 clones, approximately 92% being singletons. These data originate in a study of cytomegalovirus exposure and HLA in healthy donors. Findings and limits, study-wide: The study labeled fewer than 200 TCR beta chains cytomegalovirus-associated.

This clonotype was obtained from a woman aged 18-35 years in good health and CMV-seronegative. V is TRBV7-8 and J is TRBJ2-7, with D possibly TRBD1 on 7 matching bases. Sequencing input: PBMCs. The CDR3: CASSLGWGDRNYEQYF. For the CDR3, the DNA is TGTGCCAGCAGCTTAGGGTGGGGGGACAGAAACTACGAGCAGTACTTC.